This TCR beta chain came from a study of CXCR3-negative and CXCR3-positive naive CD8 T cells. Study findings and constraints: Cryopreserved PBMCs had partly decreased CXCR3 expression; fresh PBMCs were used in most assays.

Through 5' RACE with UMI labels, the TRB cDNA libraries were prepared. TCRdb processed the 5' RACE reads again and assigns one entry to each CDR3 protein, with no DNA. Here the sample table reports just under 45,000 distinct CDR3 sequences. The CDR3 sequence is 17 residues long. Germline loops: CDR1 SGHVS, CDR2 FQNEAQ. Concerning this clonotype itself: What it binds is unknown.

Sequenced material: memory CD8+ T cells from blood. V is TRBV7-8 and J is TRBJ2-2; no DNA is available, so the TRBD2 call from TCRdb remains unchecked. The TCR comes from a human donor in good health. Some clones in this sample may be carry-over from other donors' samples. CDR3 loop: CASSLTRLAGDTGELFF.